This T cell receptor beta chain was recorded in a study of shared clonotypes between healthy human individuals. It was CD45RO-negative cells, positively selected for CCR7, that made up naive CD8 cells, with terminally differentiated effector memory CD45RA+ cells excluded. Assay used: immunoSEQ multiplex PCR; TCRdb lists only in-frame clones, some missing. This sample has 2 million or so clones, with about 95% found just once. This CDR3 has 11 residues. V was trimmed by 8 bases and J by 6 bases, leaving 11 bases between them. Germline lookup yields CDR1 MNHEY and CDR2 SVGAGI. The V gene is TRBV6-5, the J gene TRBJ2-7; a weak D match, TRBD1 (6 bases). The receptor was isolated from a young man in good health. The specimen was naive CD8+ T cells sorted from blood. In DNA form, the CDR3 reads TGTGCCAGCGGGACATACGTCGAGCAGTACTTC. Protein product: CASGTYVEQYF.